This TCR beta chain was captured by sequencing in a study of shared clonotypes between healthy human individuals. Measured with immunoSEQ multiplex PCR; TCRdb has only the in-frame clones, and not every one. Of about 560,000 clones in the sample, around three quarters were seen once. CDR3 length: 17 residues. Germline CDR1 is MRHNA and CDR2 is SNTAGT. Trimming pared 4 bases from V and 0 bases from J, leaving 18 bases between. The sequence derives from a middle-aged woman in good health. Some clones in this sample may be carry-over from other donors' samples. The specimen was PBMCs. The V gene is TRBV6-4, the J gene TRBJ2-5; D is perhaps TRBD2 (6 bases). Here the CDR3 DNA reads TGTGCCAGCAGTGCCATCCGGGACTGGCGGAACCAAGAGACCCAGTACTTC. Protein sequence: CASSAIRDWRNQETQYF.